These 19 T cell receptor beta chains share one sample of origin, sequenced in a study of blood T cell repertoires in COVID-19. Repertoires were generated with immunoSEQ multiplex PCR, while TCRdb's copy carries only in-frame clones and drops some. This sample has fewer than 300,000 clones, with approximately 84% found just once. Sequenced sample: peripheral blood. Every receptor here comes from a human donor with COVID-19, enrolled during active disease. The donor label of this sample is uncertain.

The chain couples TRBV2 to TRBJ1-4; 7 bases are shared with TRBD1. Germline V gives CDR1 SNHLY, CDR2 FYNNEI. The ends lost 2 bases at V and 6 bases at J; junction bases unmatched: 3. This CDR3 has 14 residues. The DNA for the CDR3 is TGTGCCAGCAGTGAATCCAGGGGGGATGAAAAACTGTTTTTT. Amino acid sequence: CASSESRGDEKLFF.

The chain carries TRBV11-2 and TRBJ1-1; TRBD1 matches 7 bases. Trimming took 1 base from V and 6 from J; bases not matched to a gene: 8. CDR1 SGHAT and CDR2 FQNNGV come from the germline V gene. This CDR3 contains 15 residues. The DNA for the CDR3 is TGTGCCAGCAGCTTAGGACAGGGAGGTAGGGCTGAAGCTTTCTTT. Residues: CASSLGQGGRAEAFF.

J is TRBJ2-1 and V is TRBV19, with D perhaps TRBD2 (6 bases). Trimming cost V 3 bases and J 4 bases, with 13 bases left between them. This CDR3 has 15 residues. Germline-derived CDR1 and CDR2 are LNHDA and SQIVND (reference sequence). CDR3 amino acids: CASSIRREWYNEQFF. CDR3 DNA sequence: TGTGCCAGTAGTATCCGTCGGGAGTGGTACAATGAGCAGTTCTTC.

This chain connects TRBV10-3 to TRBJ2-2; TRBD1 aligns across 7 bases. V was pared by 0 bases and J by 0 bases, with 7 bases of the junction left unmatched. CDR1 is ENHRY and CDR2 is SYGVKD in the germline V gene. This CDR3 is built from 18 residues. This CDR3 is CAISESKTGTSNTGELFF. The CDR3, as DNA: TGTGCCATCAGTGAGTCCAAGACAGGGACGTCGAACACCGGGGAGCTGTTTTTT.

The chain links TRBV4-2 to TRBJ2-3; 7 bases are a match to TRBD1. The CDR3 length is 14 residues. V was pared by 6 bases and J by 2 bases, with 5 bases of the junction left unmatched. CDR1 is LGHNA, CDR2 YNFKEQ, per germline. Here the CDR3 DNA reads TGTGCCAGCAGTCGACAGGGCCCCACAGATACGCAGTATTTT. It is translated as CASSRQGPTDTQYF.

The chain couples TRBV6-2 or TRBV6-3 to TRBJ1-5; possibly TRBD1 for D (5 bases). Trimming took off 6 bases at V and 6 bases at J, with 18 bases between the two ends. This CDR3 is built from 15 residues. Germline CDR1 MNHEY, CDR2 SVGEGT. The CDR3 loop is CASSLFRVGAQPQHF. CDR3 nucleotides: TGTGCCAGCAGCCTATTCAGGGTTGGGGCTCAGCCCCAGCATTTT.

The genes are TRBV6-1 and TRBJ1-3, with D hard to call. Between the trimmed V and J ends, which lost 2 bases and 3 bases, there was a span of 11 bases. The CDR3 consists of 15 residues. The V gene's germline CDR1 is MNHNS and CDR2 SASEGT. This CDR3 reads CASSEWGVDGNTIYF. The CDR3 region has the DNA TGTGCCAGCAGTGAATGGGGAGTGGATGGAAACACCATATATTTT.

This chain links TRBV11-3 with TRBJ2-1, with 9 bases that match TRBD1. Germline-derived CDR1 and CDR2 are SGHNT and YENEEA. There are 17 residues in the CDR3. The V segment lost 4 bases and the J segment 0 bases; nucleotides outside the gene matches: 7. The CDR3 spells CASSSSTGGSSYNEQFF. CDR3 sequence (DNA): TGTGCCAGCAGCTCGTCCACAGGGGGCAGCTCCTACAATGAGCAGTTCTTC.

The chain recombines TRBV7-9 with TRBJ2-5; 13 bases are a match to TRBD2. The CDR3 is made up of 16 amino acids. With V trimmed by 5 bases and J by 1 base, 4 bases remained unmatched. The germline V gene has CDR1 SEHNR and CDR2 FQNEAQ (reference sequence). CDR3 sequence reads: CASSPGLAGFQETQYF. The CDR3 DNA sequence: TGTGCCAGCAGCCCGGGACTAGCGGGATTCCAAGAGACCCAGTACTTC.

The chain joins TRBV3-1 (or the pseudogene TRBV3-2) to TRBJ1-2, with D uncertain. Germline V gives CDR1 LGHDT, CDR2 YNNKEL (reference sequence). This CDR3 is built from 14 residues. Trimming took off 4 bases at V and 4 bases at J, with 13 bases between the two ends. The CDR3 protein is CASSPQESPYGYTF. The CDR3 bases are TGTGCCAGCAGCCCTCAGGAAAGCCCCTATGGCTACACCTTC.

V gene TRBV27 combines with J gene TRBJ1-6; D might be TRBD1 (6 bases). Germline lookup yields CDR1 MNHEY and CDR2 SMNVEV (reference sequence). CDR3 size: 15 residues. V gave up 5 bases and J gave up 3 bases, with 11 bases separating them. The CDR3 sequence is CASSPGQFYNSPLHF. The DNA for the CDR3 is TGTGCCAGCAGTCCTGGACAGTTCTATAATTCACCCCTCCACTTT.

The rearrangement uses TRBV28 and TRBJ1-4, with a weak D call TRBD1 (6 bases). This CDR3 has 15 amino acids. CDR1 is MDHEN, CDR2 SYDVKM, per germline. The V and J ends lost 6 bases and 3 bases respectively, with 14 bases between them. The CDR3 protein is CASSSPGEPNEKLFF. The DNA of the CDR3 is TGTGCCAGCAGCTCACCAGGGGAGCCTAATGAAAAACTGTTTTTT.

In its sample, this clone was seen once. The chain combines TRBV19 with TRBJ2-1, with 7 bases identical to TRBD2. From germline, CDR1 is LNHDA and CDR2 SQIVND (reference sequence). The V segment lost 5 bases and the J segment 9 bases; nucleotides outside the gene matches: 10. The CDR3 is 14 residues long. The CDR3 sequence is CASSDGGSVGEQFF. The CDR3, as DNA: TGTGCCAGTAGTGATGGCGGGAGTGTCGGTGAGCAGTTCTTC.

In nucleotides, the CDR3 is TGCGCCAGCAGCTTGGGTCAACCCACTAGCGGAGATACGCAGTATTTT. It codes for CASSLGQPTSGDTQYF. The J gene is TRBJ2-3, the V gene TRBV5-1; 8 bases match TRBD2. The CDR3 length is 16 residues. Germline CDR1 reads SGHRS; CDR2 reads YFSETQ. Trimming at V came to 0 bases and at J to 5 bases, leaving 8 bases not matched to a gene. Variable domain in full (rest from reference TRBV5-1 and TRBJ2-3): KAGVTQTPRYLIKTRGQQVTLSCSPISGHRSVSWYQQTPGQGLQFLFEYFSETQRNKGNFPGRFSGRQFSNSRSEMNVSTLELGDSALYLCASSLGQPTSGDTQYFGPGTRLTVL.

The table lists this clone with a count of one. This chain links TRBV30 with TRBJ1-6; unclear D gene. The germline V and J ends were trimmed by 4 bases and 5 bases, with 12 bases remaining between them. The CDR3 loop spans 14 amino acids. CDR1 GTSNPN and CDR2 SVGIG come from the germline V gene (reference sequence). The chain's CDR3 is CAWTVSVNNSPLHF. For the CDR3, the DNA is TGTGCCTGGACCGTCAGCGTTAATAATTCACCCCTCCACTTT. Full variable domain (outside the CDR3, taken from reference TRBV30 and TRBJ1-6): SQTIHQWPATLVQPVGSPLSLECTVEGTSNPNLYWYRQAAGRGLQLLFYSVGIGQISSEVPQNLSASRPQDRQFILSSKKLLLSDSGFYLCAWTVSVNNSPLHFGNGTRLTVT.

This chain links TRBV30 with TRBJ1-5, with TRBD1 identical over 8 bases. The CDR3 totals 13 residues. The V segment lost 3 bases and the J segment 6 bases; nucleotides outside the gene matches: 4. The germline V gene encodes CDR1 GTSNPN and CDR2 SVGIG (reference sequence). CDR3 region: CAWSDRGAQPQHF. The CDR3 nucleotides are TGTGCCTGGAGCGACAGGGGTGCTCAGCCCCAGCATTTT.

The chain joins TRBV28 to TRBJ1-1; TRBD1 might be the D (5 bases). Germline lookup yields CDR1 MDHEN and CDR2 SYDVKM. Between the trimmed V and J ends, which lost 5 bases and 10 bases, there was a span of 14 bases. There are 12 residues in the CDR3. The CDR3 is CASSPLEGSAFF. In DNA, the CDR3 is TGTGCCAGCAGTCCTCTGGAGGGGTCAGCTTTCTTT. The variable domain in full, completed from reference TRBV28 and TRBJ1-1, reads DVKVTQSSRYLVKRTGEKVFLECVQDMDHENMFWYRQDPGLGLRLIYFSYDVKMKEKGDIPEGYSVSREKKERFSLILESASTNQTSMYLCASSPLEGSAFFGQGTRLTVV.

The CDR3 region has the DNA TGTGCCAGAAGCTTGTTTGGCTCGGGAGTACGTACCCACGAGCAGTACTTC. This translates into CARSLFGSGVRTHEQYF. The genes are TRBV5-3 and TRBJ2-7, with D perhaps matching TRBD2 (6 bases). TRBV5-3 is given ORF status, its function remaining uncertain. The CDR3 is 17 residues long. V was cut by 1 base and J by 5 bases, with 22 bases left in between.

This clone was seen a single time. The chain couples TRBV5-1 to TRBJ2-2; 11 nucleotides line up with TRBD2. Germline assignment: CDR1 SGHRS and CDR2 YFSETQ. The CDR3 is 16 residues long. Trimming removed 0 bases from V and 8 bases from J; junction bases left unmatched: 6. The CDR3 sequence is CASSLAELAGVGELFF. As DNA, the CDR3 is TGCGCCAGCAGCTTGGCCGAACTAGCGGGAGTTGGGGAGCTGTTTTTT.